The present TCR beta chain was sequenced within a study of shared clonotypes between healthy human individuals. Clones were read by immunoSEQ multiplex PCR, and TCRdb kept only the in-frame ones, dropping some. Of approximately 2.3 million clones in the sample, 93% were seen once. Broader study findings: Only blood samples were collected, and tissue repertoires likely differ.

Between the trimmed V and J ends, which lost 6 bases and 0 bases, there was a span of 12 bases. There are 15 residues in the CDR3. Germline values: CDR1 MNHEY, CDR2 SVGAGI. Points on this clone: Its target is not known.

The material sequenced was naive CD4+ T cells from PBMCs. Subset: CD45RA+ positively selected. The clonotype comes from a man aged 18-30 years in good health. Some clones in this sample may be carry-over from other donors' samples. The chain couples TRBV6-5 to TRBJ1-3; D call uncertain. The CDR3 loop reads CASSNQLSSGNTIYF. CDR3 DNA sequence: TGTGCCAGCAGCAATCAGCTCAGCTCTGGAAACACCATATATTTT.